This T cell receptor (beta chain) was recorded in a study of shared clonotypes between healthy human individuals. Study-wide points: The expectation was that sequencing depth would affect clonotype sharing among donors. When compared with the clonotypes that were shared by all four sorted-subset donors, the non-shared clonotypes turned out to have lower generation probabilities. As a rule, naive subsets had a larger estimated richness than memory subsets.

Germline-derived CDR1 and CDR2 are MNHEY and SVGAGI. Deletions cut 6 bases from V and 4 bases from J, with 12 bases between. There are 13 residues in the CDR3. Per the study methods: Junction-only sequences without quality scores came from ImmunoSEQ, so filtering differed. The method was immunoSEQ multiplex PCR; TCRdb's version includes in-frame clones alone and lacks a portion of them. That table supplies the V and J calls and clone size; D and trimming were determined from the DNA. The profile covers roughly 1,000,000 clones, with 70% to 80% appearing a single time and 0.4% to 0.55% taken by the ten largest. Points on this clone: Its antigen is not known.

The sample comprised memory CD4+ T cells from PBMCs. Subset here: CD45RA-negative fraction. The V and J genes are TRBV6-5 and TRBJ1-1; D gene ambiguous. The TCR was taken from a man aged 18 to 29 in good health. Some clones in this sample may be carry-over from other donors' samples. The CDR3: CASRPSGSTEAFF. As DNA, the CDR3 is TGTGCCAGCAGACCTTCGGGGAGCACTGAAGCTTTCTTT.